This T cell receptor beta chain was identified during a study of CD8 T cells in Susac syndrome. Overall study results and limits: That the number of individuals in its TCR sequencing and HLA analysis was relatively small was acknowledged by the study.

A note on this clonotype: The antigen is unknown.

The V gene's germline CDR1 is GTSNPN and CDR2 SVGIG (reference sequence). The CDR3 is 12 amino acids. The germline V and J ends were trimmed by 0 bases and 2 bases, with 4 bases remaining between them. When the RNA was reverse transcribed, random hexamers were used with an input of roughly 0.5 to 1 ug. The TCR beta CDR3 was amplified by immunoSEQ multiplex PCR across 54 Vbeta, 13 Jbeta. TCRdb passed the immunoSEQ multiplex PCR reads through MiXCR, listing each CDR3 protein once. The sample records about 200,000 distinct CDR3 sequences, roughly 94% being singletons. High-throughput TCR beta sequencing covered peripheral CD8+ and CD4+ T cells. Negative magnetic isolation gave CD8+ and CD4+ cells; FACS enriched CD8+ TEMRA.

Sequencing used CD4+ T cells from PBMCs. The TCR comes from a human donor with multiple sclerosis. The rearrangement links TRBV30 to TRBJ2-5; D not resolved. The CDR3 DNA follows: TGTGCCTGGAGTGTTTGGCAAGAGACCCAGTACTTC. This translates into CAWSVWQETQYF.